This T cell receptor (beta chain) comes out of a study of cytomegalovirus exposure and HLA in healthy donors. Overall study findings and caveats: Accurate HLA-A and HLA-B prediction from TCR beta sequences was reported for most subjects. In a later analysis, DRB1 alleles had the most associated TCRs; HLA-C alleles the fewest. Immune exposure information comprised only CMV serostatus. Researchers catalogued about 150 TCR beta chains as cytomegalovirus-associated.

The PCR contained 60 Vbeta and 13 Jbeta primers. Measured with immunoSEQ multiplex PCR; TCRdb has only the in-frame clones, and not every one. The sample's table shows about 35,000 clones. About this clone: Its antigen is still unknown.

The junction had 5 bases not matched to a gene; V was cut back by 4 bases and J by 0 bases. The CDR3 runs to 15 residues. Per the germline V gene, CDR1 is WSHSY and CDR2 is SAAADI. This clonotype originated in a woman aged 35 to 49 in good health and CMV-seropositive. The rearrangement links TRBV10-2 to TRBJ2-7, with 8 bases that match TRBD2. The source material was PBMCs. The CDR3 sequence is CASSGGLVPSYEQYF. The CDR3 nucleotides are TGCGCCAGCAGTGGGGGACTAGTCCCCTCCTACGAGCAGTACTTC.